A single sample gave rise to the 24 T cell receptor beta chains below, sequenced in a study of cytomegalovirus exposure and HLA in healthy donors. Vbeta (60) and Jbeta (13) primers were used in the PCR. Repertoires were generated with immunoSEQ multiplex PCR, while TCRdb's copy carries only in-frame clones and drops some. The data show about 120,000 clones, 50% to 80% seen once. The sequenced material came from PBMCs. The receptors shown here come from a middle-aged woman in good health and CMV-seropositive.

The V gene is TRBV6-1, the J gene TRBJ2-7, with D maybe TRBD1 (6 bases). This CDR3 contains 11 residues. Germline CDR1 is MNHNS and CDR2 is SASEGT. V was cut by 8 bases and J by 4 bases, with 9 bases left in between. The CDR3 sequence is CASLDRYEQYF. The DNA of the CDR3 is TGTGCCAGCCTGGACAGATACGAGCAGTACTTC.

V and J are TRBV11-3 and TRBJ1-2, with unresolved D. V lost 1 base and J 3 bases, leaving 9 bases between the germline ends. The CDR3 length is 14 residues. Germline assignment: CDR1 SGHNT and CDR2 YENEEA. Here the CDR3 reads CASSLGMRDYGYTF. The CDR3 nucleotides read TGTGCCAGCAGCTTAGGAATGAGGGACTATGGCTACACCTTC.

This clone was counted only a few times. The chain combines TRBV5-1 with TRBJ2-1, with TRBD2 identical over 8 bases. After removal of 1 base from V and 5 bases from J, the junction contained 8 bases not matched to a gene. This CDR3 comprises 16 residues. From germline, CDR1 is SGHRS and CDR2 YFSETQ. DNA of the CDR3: TGCGCCAGCAGCTTGTCCCCGGGACTAGGTAACAATGAGCAGTTCTTC. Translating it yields CASSLSPGLGNNEQFF.

CDR3 loop: CASSTGRGGRTGELFF. The CDR3 DNA reads TGTGCCAGCAGTACCGGGCGGGGGGGCCGCACCGGGGAGCTGTTTTTT. This chain uses TRBV2 with TRBJ2-2; TRBD2 agrees at 9 bases. The V and J ends lost 5 bases and 4 bases, in that order; junction bases with no gene match: 8. Germline V gene data show CDR1 as SNHLY and CDR2 as FYNNEI. This CDR3 region has 16 residues.

The DNA of the CDR3 is TGTGCCCCGGGACAGGGGGTGTACGAGCAGTACTTC. Encoded protein: CAPGQGVYEQYF. The rearrangement joins TRBV28 to TRBJ2-7, with 11 nucleotides matching TRBD1. Germline V gene sequence: CDR1 MDHEN, CDR2 SYDVKM. Trimming took 11 bases from V and 4 from J; bases not matched to a gene: 4. The CDR3 totals 12 residues.

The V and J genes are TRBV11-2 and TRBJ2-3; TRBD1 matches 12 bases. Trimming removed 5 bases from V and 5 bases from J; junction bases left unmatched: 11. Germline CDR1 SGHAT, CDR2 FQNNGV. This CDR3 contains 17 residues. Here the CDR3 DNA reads TGTGCCAGCAGCCTTCGACCGGGACAGGGGGCGAGAGATACGCAGTATTTT. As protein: CASSLRPGQGARDTQYF.

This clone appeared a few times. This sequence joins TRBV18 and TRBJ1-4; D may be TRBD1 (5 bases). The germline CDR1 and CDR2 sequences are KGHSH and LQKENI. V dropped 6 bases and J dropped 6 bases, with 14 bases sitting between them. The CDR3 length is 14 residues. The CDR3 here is CASSPPGGDEKLFF. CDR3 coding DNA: TGTGCCAGCTCTCCCCCGGGGGGAGATGAAAAACTGTTTTTT.

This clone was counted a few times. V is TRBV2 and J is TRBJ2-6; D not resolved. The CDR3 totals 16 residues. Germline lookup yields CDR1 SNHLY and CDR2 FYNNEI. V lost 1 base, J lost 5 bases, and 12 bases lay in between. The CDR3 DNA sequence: TGTGCCAGCAGTGAAGTCGACACCTTTAGGGCCAACGTCCTGACTTTC. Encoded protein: CASSEVDTFRANVLTF.

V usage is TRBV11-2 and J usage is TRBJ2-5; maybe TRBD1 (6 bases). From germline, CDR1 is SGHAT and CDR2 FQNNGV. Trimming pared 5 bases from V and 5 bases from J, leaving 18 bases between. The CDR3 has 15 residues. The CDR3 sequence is CASSPWKTGGETQYF. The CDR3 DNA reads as TGTGCCAGCAGCCCATGGAAGACAGGCGGGGAGACCCAGTACTTC.

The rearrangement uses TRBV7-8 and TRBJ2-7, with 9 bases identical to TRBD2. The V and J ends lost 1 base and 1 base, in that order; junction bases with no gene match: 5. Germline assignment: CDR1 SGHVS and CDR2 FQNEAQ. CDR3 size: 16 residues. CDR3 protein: CASSLGGSGRSYEQYF. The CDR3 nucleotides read TGTGCCAGCAGCTTAGGTGGTAGCGGGAGATCCTACGAGCAGTACTTC.

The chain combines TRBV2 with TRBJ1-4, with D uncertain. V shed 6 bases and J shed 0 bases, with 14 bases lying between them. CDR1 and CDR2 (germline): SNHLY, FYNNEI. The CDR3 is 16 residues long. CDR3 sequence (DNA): TGTGCCAGCAGATTATCCAGGACTGCAACTAATGAAAAACTGTTTTTT. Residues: CASRLSRTATNEKLFF.

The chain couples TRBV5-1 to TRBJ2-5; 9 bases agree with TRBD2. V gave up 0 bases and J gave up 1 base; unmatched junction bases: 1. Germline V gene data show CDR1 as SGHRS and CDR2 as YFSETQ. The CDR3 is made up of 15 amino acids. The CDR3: CASSLALAGQETQYF. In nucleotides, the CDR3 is TGCGCCAGCAGCTTGGCACTAGCGGGCCAAGAGACCCAGTACTTC.

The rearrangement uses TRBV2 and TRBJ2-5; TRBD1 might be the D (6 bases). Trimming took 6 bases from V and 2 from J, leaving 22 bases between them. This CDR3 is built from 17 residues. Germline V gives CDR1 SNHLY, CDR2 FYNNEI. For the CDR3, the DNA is TGTGCCAGCAGGTTAGCCCGCACGGACAGCCGTCAAGAGACCCAGTACTTC. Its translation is CASRLARTDSRQETQYF.

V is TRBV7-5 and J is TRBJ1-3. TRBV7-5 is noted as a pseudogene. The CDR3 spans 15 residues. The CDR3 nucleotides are TGTGCCAGAAGCCCGAGGCCCCACTCTGGAAACACCATATATTTT. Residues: CARSPRPHSGNTIYF.

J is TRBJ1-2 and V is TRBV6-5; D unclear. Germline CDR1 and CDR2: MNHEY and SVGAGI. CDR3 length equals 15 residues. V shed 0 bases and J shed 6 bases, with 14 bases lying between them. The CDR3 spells CASSYSTYGVDGYTF. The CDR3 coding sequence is TGTGCCAGCAGTTACTCGACCTACGGGGTTGATGGCTACACCTTC.

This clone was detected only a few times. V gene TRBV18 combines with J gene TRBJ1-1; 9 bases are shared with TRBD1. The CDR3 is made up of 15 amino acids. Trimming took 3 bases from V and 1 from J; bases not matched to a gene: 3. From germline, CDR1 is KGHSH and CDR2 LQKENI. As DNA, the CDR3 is TGTGCCAGCTCACCGGGGACAGGGAGGAACACTGAAGCTTTCTTT. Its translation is CASSPGTGRNTEAFF.

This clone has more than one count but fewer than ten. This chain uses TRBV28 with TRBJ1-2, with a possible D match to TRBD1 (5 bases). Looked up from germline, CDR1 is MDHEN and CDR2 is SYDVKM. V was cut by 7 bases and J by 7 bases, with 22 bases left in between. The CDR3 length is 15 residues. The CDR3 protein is CASTSPGGKASGYTF. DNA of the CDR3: TGTGCCAGCACGTCCCCGGGGGGTAAGGCTTCTGGCTACACCTTC.

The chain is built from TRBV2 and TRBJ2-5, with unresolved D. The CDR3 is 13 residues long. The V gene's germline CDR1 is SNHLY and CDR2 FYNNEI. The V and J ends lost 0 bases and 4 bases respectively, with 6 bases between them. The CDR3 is CASSEAWAETQYF. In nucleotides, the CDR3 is TGTGCCAGCAGTGAAGCGTGGGCAGAGACCCAGTACTTC.

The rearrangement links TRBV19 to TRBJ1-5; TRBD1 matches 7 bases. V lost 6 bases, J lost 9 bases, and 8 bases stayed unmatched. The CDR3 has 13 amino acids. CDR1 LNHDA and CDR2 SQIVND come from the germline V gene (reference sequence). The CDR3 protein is CASRSTGTGPQHF. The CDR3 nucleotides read TGTGCCAGTAGATCGACAGGGACGGGGCCCCAGCATTTT.

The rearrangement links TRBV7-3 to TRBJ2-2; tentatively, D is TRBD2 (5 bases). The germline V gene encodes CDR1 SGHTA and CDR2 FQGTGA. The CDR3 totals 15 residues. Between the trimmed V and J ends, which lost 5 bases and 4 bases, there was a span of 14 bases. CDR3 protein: CASSPTTDSTGELFF. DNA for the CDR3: TGTGCCAGCAGCCCGACGACGGACTCCACCGGGGAGCTGTTTTTT. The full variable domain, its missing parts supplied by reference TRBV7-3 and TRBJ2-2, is GAGVSQTPSNKVTEKGKYVELRCDPISGHTALYWYRQSLGQGPEFLIYFQGTGAADDSGLPNDRFFAVRPEGSVSTLKIQRTERGDSAVYLCASSPTTDSTGELFFGEGSRLTVL.

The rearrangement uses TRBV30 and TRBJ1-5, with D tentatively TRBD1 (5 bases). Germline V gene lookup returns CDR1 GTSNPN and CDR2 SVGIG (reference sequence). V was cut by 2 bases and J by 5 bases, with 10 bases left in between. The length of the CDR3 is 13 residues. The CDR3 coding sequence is TGTGCCTGGAGTCGGGGGGTCGATCAGCCCCAGCATTTT. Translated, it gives CAWSRGVDQPQHF. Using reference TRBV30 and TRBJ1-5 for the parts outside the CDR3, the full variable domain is SQTIHQWPATLVQPVGSPLSLECTVEGTSNPNLYWYRQAAGRGLQLLFYSVGIGQISSEVPQNLSASRPQDRQFILSSKKLLLSDSGFYLCAWSRGVDQPQHFGDGTRLSIL.

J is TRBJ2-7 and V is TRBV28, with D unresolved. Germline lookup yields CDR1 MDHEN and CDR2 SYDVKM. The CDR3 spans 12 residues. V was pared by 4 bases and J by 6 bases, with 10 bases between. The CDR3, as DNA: TGTGCCAGCAGTTCCGGAGTCAGCGAGCAGTACTTC. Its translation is CASSSGVSEQYF.

The CDR3 sequence: CASSLGTTSNTDTQYF. The CDR3 DNA reads TGTGCCAGCAGCTTAGGTACGACTAGTAATACAGATACGCAGTATTTT. The rearrangement joins TRBV13 to TRBJ2-3; maybe TRBD2 (6 bases). V lost 0 bases to trimming and J lost 3 bases, with 13 bases between them. CDR3 length equals 16 residues. CDR1 PRHDT and CDR2 FYEKMQ come from the germline V gene (reference sequence). Drawing the rest from reference TRBV13 and TRBJ2-3, the complete variable domain is AAGVIQSPRHLIKEKRETATLKCYPIPRHDTVYWYQQGPGQDPQFLISFYEKMQSDKGSIPDRFSAQQFSDYHSELNMSSLELGDSALYFCASSLGTTSNTDTQYFGPGTRLTVL.

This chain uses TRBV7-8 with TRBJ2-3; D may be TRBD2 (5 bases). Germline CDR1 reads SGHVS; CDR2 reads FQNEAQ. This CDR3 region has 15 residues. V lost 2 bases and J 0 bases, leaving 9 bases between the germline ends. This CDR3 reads CASSLSSRSTDTQYF. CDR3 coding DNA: TGTGCCAGCAGCTTATCTAGCCGCAGCACAGATACGCAGTATTTT. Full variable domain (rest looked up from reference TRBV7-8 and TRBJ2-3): GAGVSQSPRYKVAKRGQDVALRCDPISGHVSLFWYQQALGQGPEFLTYFQNEAQLDKSGLPSDRFFAERPEGSVSTLKIQRTQQEDSAVYLCASSLSSRSTDTQYFGPGTRLTVL.